Shown below are 16 T cell receptor beta chains from a single sample sequenced in a study of identical twins. TCRdb independently ran MiXCR on the 5' RACE reads; one entry per CDR3 protein. The repertoire consists of hundreds of thousands of distinct CDR3 sequences, with about 8.1% occurring once and the leading ten covering around 2.1%. The sample also formed part of further work on yellow fever vaccine responses in identical twins.

Sequencing was done on a sample of memory (CD45RO+) T cells sorted from blood. The receptors originated from a young woman in good health.

The chain employs TRBV19 and TRBJ2-2, with 7 nucleotides matching TRBD1. V gave up 6 bases and J gave up 2 bases; unmatched junction bases: 6. The germline V gene encodes CDR1 LNHDA and CDR2 SQIVND (reference sequence). CDR3 length equals 15 residues. CDR3 residues: CASRYRGGNTGELFF. The CDR3 region has the DNA TGTGCCAGTAGATACAGGGGTGGAAACACCGGGGAGCTGTTTTTT.

This clonotype was seen repeatedly, ten times or more. The chain couples TRBV7-2 to TRBJ2-7; TRBD2 matches at 13 bases. Germline V CDR1 and CDR2: SGHTA, FQGNSA. Unmatched junction bases numbered 5, after V lost 1 base and J lost 5 bases. The length of the CDR3 is 16 residues. The CDR3, as DNA: TGTGCCAGCAGCTTAGGACTAGCGGGAGGAACTGACGAGCAGTACTTC. Translated, it gives CASSLGLAGGTDEQYF. The full variable domain, with the rest looked up from reference TRBV7-2 and TRBJ2-7, is GAGVSQSPSNKVTEKGKDVELRCDPISGHTALYWYRQSLGQGLEFLIYFQGNSAPDKSGLPSDRFSAERTGGSVSTLTIQRTQQEDSAVYLCASSLGLAGGTDEQYFGPGTRLTVT.

This clonotype appeared a few times. This chain links TRBV4-1 with TRBJ2-5; D is unclear. Trimming took 3 bases from V and 5 from J, leaving 10 bases between them. Germline values: CDR1 MGHRA, CDR2 YSYEKL. The CDR3 sequence is 13 residues long. The CDR3 loop is CASSQLYPETQYF. CDR3 DNA: TGCGCCAGCAGCCAGTTATATCCGGAGACCCAGTACTTC.

This clonotype has ten or more counts. This chain connects TRBV11-2 to TRBJ1-5; 7 bases map to TRBD1. CDR3 size: 14 residues. From germline, CDR1 is SGHAT and CDR2 FQNNGV. V dropped 5 bases and J dropped 8; count of bases not matched to a gene: 9. CDR3 amino acids: CASSPRDRKEPQHF. DNA of the CDR3: TGTGCCAGCAGCCCCCGGGACAGAAAGGAGCCCCAGCATTTT.

This clonotype was observed many times. The chain carries TRBV2 and TRBJ2-1; weak D call: TRBD2 (7 bases). Germline V gene lookup returns CDR1 SNHLY and CDR2 FYNNEI. The CDR3 runs to 16 residues. The V gene lost 3 bases and the J gene lost 4 bases, with 16 bases spanning the gap. CDR3 DNA: TGTGCCAGCAGTGAGGGAGGGGGGGGCCAATACAATGAGCAGTTCTTC. Amino acid sequence: CASSEGGGGQYNEQFF.

This clonotype was recorded at least ten times. The chain recombines TRBV5-1 with TRBJ2-3; D gene unclear. Looked up from germline, CDR1 is SGHRS and CDR2 is YFSETQ. V lost 4 bases and J 6 bases, leaving 6 bases between the germline ends. The CDR3 is 11 amino acids. In nucleotides, the CDR3 is TGCGCCAGCAGCATCGATGATACGCAGTATTTT. It codes for CASSIDDTQYF.

Ten or more counts support this clonotype. The chain couples TRBV3-1 to TRBJ2-1; D call uncertain. This CDR3 contains 12 residues. The germline V and J ends were trimmed by 3 bases and 9 bases, with 9 bases remaining between them. From germline, CDR1 is LGHDT and CDR2 YNNKEL (reference sequence). In DNA, the CDR3 is TGTGCCAGCAGCCAGCAGTCGTCTGAGCAGTTCTTC. Translating it yields CASSQQSSEQFF.

The rearrangement links TRBV28 to TRBJ2-5; perhaps TRBD2 as D (6 bases). Germline V gene lookup returns CDR1 MDHEN and CDR2 SYDVKM. The CDR3 is made up of 13 amino acids. V gave up 6 bases and J gave up 2 bases, with 10 bases separating them. The CDR3 DNA reads as TGTGCCAGCAGGTCCGCGGGGCAAGAGACCCAGTACTTC. Protein product: CASRSAGQETQYF.

This clonotype was observed at least ten times. The rearrangement links TRBV6-1 to TRBJ2-3; D perhaps matches TRBD1 (5 bases). This CDR3 contains 14 residues. Deletions cut 5 bases from V and 0 bases from J, with 9 bases between. Germline CDR1 and CDR2: MNHNS and SASEGT. In nucleotides, the CDR3 is TGTGCCAGCAGTCGTCGACAGAGCACAGATACGCAGTATTTT. Protein: CASSRRQSTDTQYF.

There are many counts of this clonotype. The chain has TRBV12-3 or TRBV12-4 and TRBJ1-5; the D gene is possibly TRBD1 (5 bases). V was cut by 5 bases and J by 7 bases, with 9 bases left in between. The CDR3 spans 12 residues. The CDR3 coding sequence is TGTGCCAGCAGTGCAGGGCCGCAGCCCCAGCATTTT. It is translated as CASSAGPQPQHF.

This clonotype was observed a handful of times. V gene TRBV6-1 combines with J gene TRBJ2-1, with 7 bases that match TRBD2. Germline values: CDR1 MNHNS, CDR2 SASEGT. V shed 6 bases and J 5 bases; nucleotides not matched to a gene: 13. This CDR3 is 16 amino acids long. CDR3 nucleotides: TGTGCCAGCAGCCCTTTGGGGGGAGGGGCCCACAATGAGCAGTTCTTC. It yields the protein CASSPLGGGAHNEQFF.

The chain combines TRBV28 with TRBJ2-2; D is perhaps TRBD1 (6 bases). The CDR3 length is 17 residues. Germline V gene data show CDR1 as MDHEN and CDR2 as SYDVKM. The V and J ends lost 7 bases and 2 bases respectively, with 20 bases between them. The CDR3 loop is CASKFPYGTFNTGELFF. The CDR3 DNA reads as TGTGCCAGCAAATTCCCTTACGGGACATTTAACACCGGGGAGCTGTTTTTT.

This clonotype showed up just a few times. An end of the junction does not agree with germline; a read error may underlie this. V usage is TRBV4-1 and J usage is TRBJ2-7; 9 bases fit TRBD2. Germline CDR1 is MGHRA and CDR2 is YSYEKL. The CDR3 contains 15 residues. DNA of the CDR3: TGCGCCAGCAGCCAAGATCAACCGAGCGGGAGGCCTCCCTCCTTC. Translation: CASSQDQPSGRPPSF.

The sample holds a few counts of this clonotype. The chain couples TRBV7-2 to TRBJ2-3, with D uncertain. The V and J ends lost 2 bases and 2 bases respectively, with 5 bases between them. CDR1 and CDR2 from the germline V gene are SGHTA and FQGNSA. The CDR3 extends over 13 amino acids. This chain's CDR3 is CASSLPPTDTQYF. DNA of the CDR3: TGTGCCAGCAGCTTACCCCCCACAGATACGCAGTATTTT. The full variable domain, rest sourced from reference TRBV7-2 and TRBJ2-3, is GAGVSQSPSNKVTEKGKDVELRCDPISGHTALYWYRQSLGQGLEFLIYFQGNSAPDKSGLPSDRFSAERTGGSVSTLTIQRTQQEDSAVYLCASSLPPTDTQYFGPGTRLTVL.

The CDR3 spells CASSSRQGRLGANVLTF. The CDR3 DNA reads as TGTGCCAGCAGCTCTAGACAGGGGAGGTTGGGGGCCAACGTCCTGACTTTC. V usage is TRBV11-2 and J usage is TRBJ2-6, with TRBD1 matching 8 bases. The CDR3 loop spans 17 amino acids. V lost 4 bases to trimming and J lost 4 bases; unmatched junction nucleotides: 9. The germline V gene encodes CDR1 SGHAT and CDR2 FQNNGV.

This clonotype occurred a few times. This chain joins TRBV20-1 and TRBJ2-5, with D maybe TRBD1 (6 bases). V gave up 3 bases and J gave up 2 bases, with 10 bases separating them. The CDR3 runs to 13 residues. The germline CDR1 and CDR2 sequences are DFQATT and SNEGSKA (reference sequence). The CDR3 DNA reads as TGCAGTGCTAGGTGGGGGCTACAAGAGACCCAGTACTTC. Protein sequence: CSARWGLQETQYF.